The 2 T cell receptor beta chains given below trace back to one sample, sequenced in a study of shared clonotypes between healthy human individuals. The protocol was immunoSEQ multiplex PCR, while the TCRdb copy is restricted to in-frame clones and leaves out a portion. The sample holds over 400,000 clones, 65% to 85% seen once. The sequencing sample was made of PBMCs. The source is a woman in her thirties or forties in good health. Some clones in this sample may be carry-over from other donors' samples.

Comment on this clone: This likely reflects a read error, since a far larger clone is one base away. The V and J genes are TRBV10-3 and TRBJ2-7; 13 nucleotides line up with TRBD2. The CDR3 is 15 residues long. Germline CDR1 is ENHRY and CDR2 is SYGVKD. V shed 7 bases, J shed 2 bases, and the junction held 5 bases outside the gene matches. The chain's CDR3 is CAIMGTSGKPYEQYF. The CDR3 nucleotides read TGTGCCATCATGGGGACTAGCGGGAAGCCCTACGAGCAGTACTTC.

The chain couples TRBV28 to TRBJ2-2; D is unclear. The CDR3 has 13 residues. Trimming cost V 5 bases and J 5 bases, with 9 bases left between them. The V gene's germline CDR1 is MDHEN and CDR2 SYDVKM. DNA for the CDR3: TGTGCCAGCAGTAAGTTGAGTACCGGGGAGCTGTTTTTT. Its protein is CASSKLSTGELFF.